This is a list of T cell receptor beta chains from one sample in a study of T-cell reconstitution after alpha-beta-depleted transplantation in children. TCRdb reanalysed the PCR reads using MiXCR and keeps one entry per CDR3 protein. The sample includes about 97,000 distinct CDR3 sequences, about 8% of them seen just once. The sample consisted of PBMCs, taken before TCRalphabeta/CD19-depleted stem cell transplant. Receptors originate from a boy younger than 10 with acute lymphoblastic leukemia, due to receive a stem cell transplant. The CDR3 runs from the conserved cysteine through the conserved F or W. The D gene is left open where the match is weak. Only part of the rows carry a size: once, few, many, or a class if the clone is expanded.

v_call	clone_size	d_call	j_call	cdr3_aa	cdr3_nt
TRBV7-8	few	.	TRBJ2-3	CASSTDRVPDTQYF	TGTGCCAGCAGCACAGATAGAGTCCCAGATACGCAGTATTTT
TRBV6-5	many	.	TRBJ1-6	CASSYSNVDSSYNSPLHF	TGTGCCAGCAGTTACTCGAATGTAGACAGCTCCTATAATTCACCCCTCCACTTT
TRBV29-1	many	.	TRBJ1-2	CSVEGQGRNYGYTF	TGCAGCGTTGAAGGGCAGGGGCGAAACTATGGCTACACCTTC
TRBV10-3	many	.	TRBJ1-6	CAISGGQGVTNSPLHF	TGTGCCATCAGTGGGGGGCAAGGGGTCACCAATTCACCCCTCCACTTT
TRBV6-1	few	TRBD2	TRBJ2-5	CASSPDSGGGETQYF	TGTGCCAGCAGTCCAGATAGCGGGGGGGGAGAGACCCAGTACTTC
TRBV5-1	many	.	TRBJ2-2	CASSLASGAGELFF	TGCGCCAGCAGCTTGGCCTCAGGGGCCGGGGAGCTGTTTTTT
TRBV7-2	many	TRBD1	TRBJ2-7	CASATTSDRYEQYF	TGTGCCAGCGCTACAACCTCGGACAGGTACGAGCAGTACTTC
TRBV25-1	.	TRBD1	TRBJ1-1	CASSYAQGGAFF	TGTGCCAGCAGTTATGCGCAGGGGGGAGCTTTCTTT
TRBV27	many	.	TRBJ1-1	CASSFEGMGTEAFF	TGTGCCAGCAGTTTCGAGGGTATGGGGACTGAAGCTTTCTTT
TRBV9	many	.	TRBJ2-1	CASGLTYNEQFF	TGTGCCAGCGGCCTAACCTACAATGAGCAGTTCTTC
TRBV2	many	TRBD2	TRBJ2-7	CASLRGVRQTSSYEQYF	TGTGCCAGCCTCCGGGGGGTCAGACAGACGAGCTCCTACGAGCAGTACTTC
TRBV5-6	.	TRBD1	TRBJ1-2	CASSFIWETGTGCSRANYGYTF	TGTGCCAGCAGCTTCATATGGGAAACCGGGACAGGGTGCAGCAGGGCTAACTATGGCTACACCTTC
TRBV20-1	many	TRBD2	TRBJ2-7	CSARVPSGVEQYF	TGCAGTGCTAGGGTTCCTAGCGGAGTCGAGCAGTACTTC
TRBV5-1	many	.	TRBJ1-5	CASSLEPEEPQHF	TGCGCCAGCAGCTTGGAACCCGAGGAGCCCCAGCATTTT
TRBV20-1	.	.	TRBJ1-2	CSARTPPYGYTF	TGCAGTGCTAGGACCCCACCCTATGGCTACACCTTC
TRBV28	.	TRBD2	TRBJ2-3	CASSWEGRRNTQYF	TGTGCCAGCAGTTGGGAGGGGCGACGGAATACGCAGTATTTT
TRBV9	many	.	TRBJ1-4	CASSAPDSPNEKLFF	TGTGCCAGCAGCGCACCTGACAGTCCTAATGAAAAACTGTTTTTT
TRBV18	few	.	TRBJ2-3	CASSPPMEHPSTDTQYF	TGTGCCAGCTCACCACCGATGGAACACCCGAGCACAGATACGCAGTATTTT
TRBV6-1	many	.	TRBJ2-1	CASSVASEVGEQFF	TGTGCCAGCAGTGTTGCTAGCGAGGTGGGTGAGCAGTTCTTC
TRBV5-4	many	TRBD1	TRBJ2-7	CASSFKGAGEQYF	TGTGCCAGCAGCTTTAAGGGGGCGGGCGAGCAGTACTTC
TRBV19	.	.	TRBJ1-1	CASRKGQNTEAFF	TGTGCCAGTAGGAAGGGGCAGAACACTGAAGCTTTCTTT
TRBV11-2	few	.	TRBJ2-7	CASSVINEQYF	TGTGCCAGCAGCGTAATAAACGAGCAGTACTTC
TRBV4-2	many	.	TRBJ2-7	CASSQNSGGEQYF	TGTGCCAGCAGCCAAAATTCGGGTGGCGAGCAGTACTTC
TRBV7-9	few	.	TRBJ2-5	CASSHWGDWETQYF	TGTGCCAGCAGCCACTGGGGGGATTGGGAGACCCAGTACTTC
TRBV7-9	few	.	TRBJ1-4	CASSLIAGTPSEKLFF	TGTGCCAGCAGCTTAATCGCCGGGACCCCGTCGGAAAAACTGTTTTTT
TRBV7-9	.	.	TRBJ1-3	CASSLNLSGNTIYF	TGTGCCAGCAGCTTAAACCTCTCTGGAAACACCATATATTTT
TRBV4-3	.	.	TRBJ2-3	CASSQDLGDGRDTQYF	TGCGCCAGCAGCCAAGATTTAGGAGATGGTAGAGATACGCAGTATTTT
TRBV11-2	many	.	TRBJ2-1	CASSLGVLLYYNEQFF	TGTGCCAGCAGCTTAGGGGTCCTCCTTTACTACAATGAGCAGTTCTTC
TRBV4-1	.	.	TRBJ2-3	CASSQVGLATYTQYF	TGCGCCAGCAGCCAAGTTGGGTTAGCAACATATACGCAGTATTTT
TRBV20-1	.	.	TRBJ1-1	CSARAGANTEAFF	TGCAGTGCTAGAGCCGGGGCGAACACTGAAGCTTTCTTT
TRBV20-1	many	TRBD1	TRBJ2-3	CSATGTASDTQYF	TGCAGTGCTACAGGGACAGCCTCAGATACGCAGTATTTT
TRBV28	few	.	TRBJ1-4	CASAVSNEKLFF	TGTGCCAGCGCGGTGTCTAATGAAAAACTGTTTTTT
TRBV5-1	.	TRBD1	TRBJ2-1	CASTVEGASNEQFF	TGCGCCAGCACTGTTGAGGGGGCCTCAAATGAGCAGTTCTTC
TRBV7-9	many	TRBD1	TRBJ2-3	CASSRTGGGADTQYF	TGTGCCAGCAGCCGAACAGGGGGCGGCGCAGATACGCAGTATTTT
TRBV11-1	many	.	TRBJ2-3	CASSLGRIASTDTQYF	TGTGCCAGCAGCTTAGGCCGGATCGCCAGCACAGATACGCAGTATTTT
TRBV11-2	.	TRBD2	TRBJ2-5	CASSSGLAGVQETQYF	TGTGCCAGCAGCTCCGGACTAGCGGGGGTCCAAGAGACCCAGTACTTC
TRBV18	few	TRBD1	TRBJ1-2	CATAGDRANYGYTF	TGTGCCACCGCGGGGGACAGAGCTAACTATGGCTACACCTTC
TRBV9	few	TRBD1	TRBJ1-2	CASSVEGTGTGSGYTF	TGTGCCAGCAGCGTAGAGGGAACCGGGACAGGGTCTGGCTACACCTTC